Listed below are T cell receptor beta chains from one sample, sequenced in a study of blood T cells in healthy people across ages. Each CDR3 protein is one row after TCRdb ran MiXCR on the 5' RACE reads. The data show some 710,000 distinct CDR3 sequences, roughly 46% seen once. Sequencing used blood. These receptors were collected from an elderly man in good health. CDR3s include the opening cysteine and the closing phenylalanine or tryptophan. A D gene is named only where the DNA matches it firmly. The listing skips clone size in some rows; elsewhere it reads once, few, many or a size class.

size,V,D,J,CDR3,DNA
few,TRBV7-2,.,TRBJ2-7,CASSLKGQGSSEQYF,TGTGCCAGCAGCTTAAAAGGGCAGGGTTCGTCCGAGCAGTACTTC
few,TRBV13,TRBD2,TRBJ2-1,CASSRTSGRIEQFF,TGTGCCAGCAGCCGGACTAGCGGGAGGATTGAGCAGTTCTTC
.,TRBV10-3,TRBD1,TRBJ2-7,CAIRDWDRGIYEQYF,TGTGCCATCAGGGATTGGGACAGGGGAATCTACGAGCAGTACTTC
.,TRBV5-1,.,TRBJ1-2,CASSVALTNGYTF,TGCGCCAGCAGCGTGGCCCTAACGAATGGCTACACCTTC
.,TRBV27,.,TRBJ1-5,CASSYSPGQPQHF,TGTGCCAGCAGTTACTCCCCGGGTCAGCCCCAGCATTTT
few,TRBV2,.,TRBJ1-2,CASIGGDGYTF,TGTGCCAGCATTGGGGGAGATGGCTACACCTTC
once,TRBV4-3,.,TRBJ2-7,CASSQETQGGEQYF,TGCGCCAGCAGCCAAGAGACGCAGGGGGGGGAGCAGTACTTC
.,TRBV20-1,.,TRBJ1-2,CSASTAGGNGYTF,TGCAGTGCTAGCACCGCGGGGGGCAATGGCTACACCTTC
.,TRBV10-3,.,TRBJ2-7,CAIIRVLQGLYEQYF,TGTGCCATCATCAGGGTCCTGCAAGGCCTCTACGAGCAGTACTTC
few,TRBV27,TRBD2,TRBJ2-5,CASSPPGLVGETQYF,TGTGCCAGCAGTCCGCCGGGACTAGTGGGAGAGACCCAGTACTTC
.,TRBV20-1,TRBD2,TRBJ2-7,CSAPSGRALLSYNEQYF,TGCAGTGCTCCGAGCGGGAGGGCCCTTTTATCCTACAATGAGCAGTACTTC
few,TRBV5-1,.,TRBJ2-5,CASSVTHQETQYF,TGCGCCAGCAGCGTTACCCACCAAGAGACCCAGTACTTC
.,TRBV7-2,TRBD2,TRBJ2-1,CASSPPPSGYNEQFF,TGTGCCAGCAGCCCACCACCTAGCGGGTACAATGAGCAGTTCTTC
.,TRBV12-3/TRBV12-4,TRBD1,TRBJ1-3,CASSLNRGVNTIYF,TGTGCCAGCAGTTTAAACAGGGGAGTAAACACCATATATTTT
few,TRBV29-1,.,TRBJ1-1,CSSDPGGTEAFF,TGCAGCTCAGACCCCGGGGGGACTGAAGCTTTCTTT
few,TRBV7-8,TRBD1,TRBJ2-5,CASSYVRPGQRKETQYF,TGTGCCAGCAGCTACGTGCGCCCGGGACAGAGAAAAGAGACCCAGTACTTC
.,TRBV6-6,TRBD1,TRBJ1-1,CASSPDRGLAAFF,TGTGCCAGCAGCCCTGACAGGGGGCTTGCCGCTTTCTTT
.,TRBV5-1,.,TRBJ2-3,CASRGNTGTDTQYF,TGCGCCAGCAGGGGAAACACAGGCACAGATACGCAGTATTTT
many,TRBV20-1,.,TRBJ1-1,CSARGEGSNTEAFF,TGCAGTGCAAGGGGGGAAGGTAGTAACACTGAAGCTTTCTTT
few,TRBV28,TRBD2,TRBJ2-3,CASSSPFRLAGTDTQYF,TGTGCCAGCAGTTCTCCATTCCGGCTAGCGGGCACAGATACGCAGTATTTT
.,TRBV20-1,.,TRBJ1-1,CSAPGAGLTEAFF,TGCAGTGCCCCAGGGGCCGGCCTCACTGAAGCTTTCTTT
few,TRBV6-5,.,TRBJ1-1,CASRSLPGNTEAFF,TGTGCCAGCAGATCACTCCCAGGGAACACTGAAGCTTTCTTT
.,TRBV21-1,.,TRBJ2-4,CASSKQYF,TGTGCCAGCAGCAAGCAGTACTTC
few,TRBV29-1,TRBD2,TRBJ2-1,CSVAASGSINEQFF,TGCAGCGTGGCCGCTAGCGGGAGTATCAATGAGCAGTTCTTC
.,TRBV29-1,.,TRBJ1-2,CSVPEGLSYGYTF,TGCAGCGTTCCAGAAGGTCTCAGCTATGGCTACACCTTC
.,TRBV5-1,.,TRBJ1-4,CASSTRGNEKLFF,TGCGCCAGCAGCACCAGGGGTAATGAAAAACTGTTTTTT
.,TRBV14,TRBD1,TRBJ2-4,CASSSRDRRFKNIQYF,TGTGCCAGCAGCTCCCGGGACAGACGATTCAAAAACATTCAGTACTTC
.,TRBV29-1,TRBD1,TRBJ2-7,CSVEGQGAPYEQYF,TGCAGCGTTGAAGGACAGGGGGCCCCCTACGAGCAGTACTTC
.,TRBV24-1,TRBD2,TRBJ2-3,CATSEEGSGGADTQYF,TGTGCCACCAGTGAAGAAGGCAGCGGGGGGGCAGATACGCAGTATTTT
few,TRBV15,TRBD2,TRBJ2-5,CATSRDQASLAVQETQYF,TGTGCCACCAGCAGAGATCAGGCCTCACTAGCGGTCCAAGAGACCCAGTACTTC
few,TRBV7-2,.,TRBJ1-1,CASSLVKDTEAFF,TGTGCCAGCAGCTTAGTCAAAGATACTGAAGCTTTCTTT
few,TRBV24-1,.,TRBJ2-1,CATSDFGAGENEQFF,TGTGCCACCAGTGATTTTGGGGCAGGGGAAAATGAGCAGTTCTTC
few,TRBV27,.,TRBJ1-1,CASSLSAGPNTEAFF,TGTGCCAGCAGTTTATCCGCAGGGCCGAACACTGAAGCTTTCTTT
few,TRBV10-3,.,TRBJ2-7,CAISEGGDATSYEQYF,TGTGCCATCAGTGAAGGAGGGGACGCCACCTCCTACGAGCAGTACTTC
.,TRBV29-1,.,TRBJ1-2,CSVEFGGARDYGYTF,TGCAGTGTTGAATTCGGGGGGGCGAGGGACTATGGCTACACCTTC
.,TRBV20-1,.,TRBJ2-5,CSARDRPFGETQYF,TGCAGTGCTAGAGATAGACCTTTTGGGGAGACCCAGTACTTC
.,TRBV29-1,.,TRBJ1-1,CSITGAADTEAFF,TGCAGCATTACTGGGGCGGCGGACACTGAAGCTTTCTTT
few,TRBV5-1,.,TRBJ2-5,CASSLRFRGTETQYF,TGCGCCAGCAGCTTGCGGTTTCGGGGAACGGAGACCCAGTACTTC
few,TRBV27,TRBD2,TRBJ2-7,CASSLGSGSGEQYF,TGTGCCAGCAGTTTAGGTAGCGGGAGTGGCGAGCAGTACTTC
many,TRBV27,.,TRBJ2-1,CASSPVVRDEQFF,TGTGCCAGCAGTCCCGTTGTCCGGGATGAGCAGTTCTTC
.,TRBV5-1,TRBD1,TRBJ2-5,CASSPPRKGGEETQYF,TGCGCCAGCAGCCCACCCAGGAAAGGGGGCGAAGAGACCCAGTACTTC
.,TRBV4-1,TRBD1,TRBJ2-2,CASSQGANQGAPGELFF,TGCGCCAGCAGTCAAGGAGCCAATCAGGGGGCCCCCGGGGAGCTGTTTTTT
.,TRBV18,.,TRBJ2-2,CASSPDPGELFF,TGTGCCAGCTCACCGGATCCCGGGGAGCTGTTTTTT
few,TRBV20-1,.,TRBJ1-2,CSASYIQGYGYTF,TGCAGTGCTAGTTATATCCAGGGATATGGCTACACCTTC
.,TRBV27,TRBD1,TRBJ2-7,CASGQASYEQYF,TGTGCCAGCGGACAGGCCTCCTACGAGCAGTACTTC
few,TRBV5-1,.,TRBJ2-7,CASSLEGSGPAYEQYF,TGCGCCAGCAGCTTGGAAGGCAGCGGGCCAGCCTACGAGCAGTACTTC